One sample yielded the 13 T cell receptor beta chains listed below, sequenced in a study of T cell responses to AZD1222 COVID-19 vaccine (dated by TCRdb to about 2021). The receptor library was made with the immunoSEQ multiplex PCR assay. TCRdb stores this immuneACCESS table with in-frame sequences only. Part of the clones is absent; in the studies checked, under half of the shortfall reflects unresolved V genes, and no reason is known for the rest. The sample has under 150,000 clones on record, under 95% of them singletons. The ten largest clones add up to about 1.9% of the sample. What the time point label conveys for this sample: about 28 days (+/-7) after the second vaccine dose. Here the sequenced sample was peripheral blood, taken 28 days after the second AZD1222 dose. Source of these receptors: an adult who received the AZD1222 COVID-19 vaccine.

The chain recombines TRBV6-5 with TRBJ1-2; TRBD1 matches 9 bases. With 5 bases clipped from V and 3 bases from J, the junction kept 4 bases outside the gene matches. The CDR3 runs 14 residues. Germline CDR1 MNHEY, CDR2 SVGAGI. The CDR3 DNA is TGTGCCAGCAGTACATGGGACAGGGACTATGGCTACACCTTC. It yields the protein CASSTWDRDYGYTF.

V gene TRBV13 combines with J gene TRBJ2-1, with 9 positions matching TRBD1. V lost 8 bases, J lost 2 bases, and 10 bases stayed unmatched. The CDR3 totals 16 residues. Germline V gene lookup returns CDR1 PRHDT and CDR2 FYEKMQ (reference sequence). The CDR3 region is CASGPTGTGTYNEQFF. CDR3 bases: TGTGCCAGCGGACCTACCGGGACAGGGACCTACAATGAGCAGTTCTTC.

For the CDR3, the DNA is TGTGCCAGCCCCCCAGGAAGACCAGAAGCTTTCTTT. Translated, it gives CASPPGRPEAFF. The V gene is TRBV27, the J gene TRBJ1-1, with unresolved D. V was trimmed by 8 bases and J by 8 bases, leaving 15 bases between them. CDR1 and CDR2 (germline): MNHEY, SMNVEV (reference sequence). The CDR3 totals 12 residues.

CDR3 sequence: CASSLGTLIGSPLHF. The DNA of the CDR3 is TGCGCCAGCAGCCTCGGGACACTGATAGGATCACCCCTCCACTTT. The gene calls are TRBV5-1 and TRBJ1-6; the D gene is possibly TRBD1 (6 bases). The CDR3 loop spans 15 amino acids. V lost 4 bases and J lost 10, with 18 bases in between. CDR1 is SGHRS and CDR2 is YFSETQ in the germline V gene.

This rearrangement joins TRBV15 to TRBJ1-4; D perhaps matches TRBD1 (6 bases). CDR3 length equals 18 residues. Germline V gene lookup returns CDR1 LNHNV and CDR2 YYDKDF (reference sequence). Trimming shortened V by 3 bases and J by 8 bases, and 25 bases separated the two germline ends. CDR3 residues: CATSRDPRGGGDGEKLFF. The CDR3, as DNA: TGTGCCACCAGCAGGGACCCCAGGGGCGGCGGGGACGGGGAAAAACTGTTTTTT.

This clone was detected only once. J is TRBJ2-1 and V is TRBV9, with D unresolved. The length of the CDR3 is 15 residues. CDR1 is SGDLS, CDR2 YYNGEE, per germline. The germline V and J ends were trimmed by 2 bases and 0 bases, with 9 bases remaining between them. The chain's CDR3 is CASSVGHHSYNEQFF. CDR3 in DNA: TGTGCCAGCAGCGTTGGCCATCACTCCTACAATGAGCAGTTCTTC.

The chain recombines TRBV19 with TRBJ1-1, with a tentative D call TRBD1 (5 bases). This CDR3 is 11 amino acids long. Germline V CDR1 and CDR2: LNHDA, SQIVND (reference sequence). V lost 7 bases, J lost 6 bases, and 9 bases lay in between. The CDR3 nucleotides read TGTGCCAGTACCCAGACAGCTGAAGCTTTCTTT. Its protein product is CASTQTAEAFF.

The chain combines TRBV19 with TRBJ2-2; the D gene is possibly TRBD2 (5 bases). Between the trimmed V and J ends, which lost 5 bases and 7 bases, there was a span of 17 bases. Germline assignment: CDR1 LNHDA and CDR2 SQIVND (reference sequence). The length of the CDR3 is 15 residues. The CDR3 nucleotides read TGTGCCAGTAGTGCCCAAGGAGGATCGGGCGGGGAGCTGTTTTTT. Residues: CASSAQGGSGGELFF.

The rearrangement joins TRBV12-3 or TRBV12-4 to TRBJ2-1; 7 bases agree with TRBD1. Trimming removed 3 bases from V and 8 bases from J; junction bases left unmatched: 4. The CDR3 has 13 residues. In DNA form, the CDR3 reads TGTGCCAGCAGTTTTGAAGACAGGGATGAGCAGTTCTTC. This codes for CASSFEDRDEQFF.

V usage is TRBV7-9 and J usage is TRBJ1-6, with D uncertain. Trimming took off 5 bases at V and 9 bases at J, with 8 bases between the two ends. This CDR3 has 12 residues. Germline assignment: CDR1 SEHNR and CDR2 FQNEAQ (reference sequence). In nucleotides, the CDR3 is TGTGCCAGCAGCCTCTCTAGTTCACCCCTCCACTTT. It translates to CASSLSSSPLHF.

The V gene is TRBV2, the J gene TRBJ1-1, with 8 bases aligning to TRBD1. Losses at the gene ends were 6 bases for V and 3 bases for J; bases not matched to a gene: 12. Germline-derived CDR1 and CDR2 are SNHLY and FYNNEI. This CDR3 has 16 amino acids. CDR3 loop: CASSGRGGRGHTEAFF. In DNA form, the CDR3 reads TGTGCCAGCAGCGGTCGAGGTGGCAGGGGGCACACTGAAGCTTTCTTT.

This chain uses TRBV14 with TRBJ2-1; D possibly uses TRBD1 or TRBD2 (5 bases each). Between the trimmed V and J ends, which lost 4 bases and 4 bases, there was a span of 17 bases. Germline CDR1 and CDR2: SGHDN and FVKESK. This CDR3 has 16 residues. The CDR3 is CASSPLVVGAYNEQFF. The CDR3 DNA follows: TGTGCCAGCAGCCCTCTCGTCGTCGGGGCGTACAATGAGCAGTTCTTC.

This clone was seen more than once but under ten times. The chain is built from TRBV3-1 (or the pseudogene TRBV3-2) and TRBJ2-7; 9 nucleotides match TRBD1. Unmatched junction bases numbered 11, after V lost 6 bases and J lost 5 bases. Germline loops: CDR1 LGHDT, CDR2 YNNKEL (reference sequence). This CDR3 spans 15 amino acids. CDR3 in amino acids: CASSRSRTGGDEQYF. DNA of the CDR3: TGTGCCAGCAGTCGCTCCAGAACAGGGGGCGACGAGCAGTACTTC.